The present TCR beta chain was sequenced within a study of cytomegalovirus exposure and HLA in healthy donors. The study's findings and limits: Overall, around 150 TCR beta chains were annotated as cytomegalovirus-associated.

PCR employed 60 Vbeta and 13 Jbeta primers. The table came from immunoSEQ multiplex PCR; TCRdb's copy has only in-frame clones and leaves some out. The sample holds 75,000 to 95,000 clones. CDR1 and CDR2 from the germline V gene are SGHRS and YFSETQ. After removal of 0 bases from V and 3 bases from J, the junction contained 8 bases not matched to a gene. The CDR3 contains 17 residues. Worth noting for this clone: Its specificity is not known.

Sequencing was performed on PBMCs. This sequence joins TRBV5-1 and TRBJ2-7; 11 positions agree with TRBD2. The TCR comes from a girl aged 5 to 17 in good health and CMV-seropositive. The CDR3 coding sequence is TGCGCCAGCAGCTTGGCGCTAGCGGGGGGCTTTGACTACGAGCAGTACTTC. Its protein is CASSLALAGGFDYEQYF.